This T cell receptor beta chain was identified during a study of metastatic and nonmetastatic thyroid tumors. In the study overall: Samples came from malignant and benign thyroid patients, and repertoires were compared across blood and tumor or nodule tissue.

No patient had received any treatment before thyroid surgery. The CDR3 spans 15 residues. Unmatched junction bases numbered 2, after V lost 3 bases and J lost 0 bases. Germline CDR1 and CDR2: KGHDR and SFDVKD. This clone has ten or more counts. Original methodology: The authors used CDR3 differences across clinicopathological groups to build a distant-metastasis classifier for papillary thyroid cancer. From the PCR reads, TCRdb re-called clones with MiXCR. TCRdb, not the authors, supplied the V and J calls. The data contain tens of thousands of clones, approximately 29% of them singletons. This rearrangement joins TRBV24-1 to TRBJ2-3, with 7 bases matching TRBD1. Material for sequencing was blood. The source is a female donor with papillary thyroid cancer or a benign thyroid nodule (not recorded which). Some clones in this sample may be carry-over from other donors' samples. DNA for the CDR3: TGTGCCACCAGTGATCTGACAGGGAGCACAGATACGCAGTATTTT. This sequence encodes CATSDLTGSTDTQYF.